The T cell receptor beta chain under discussion was sequenced for a study of shared clonotypes between healthy human individuals (dated by TCRdb to 2020 to 2021). Turning to the overall study: The cohort included three men and two women between 18 and 49 years of age. To estimate repertoire size and how much clonotypes are shared between individuals, the study performed deep sequencing of blood TCR repertoires from roughly five healthy adults. To increase sequencing depth and limit assay-specific biases, TCR repertoire library preparation and sequencing were carried out by different laboratories using diverse techniques. Between about 0.94 and 8.9 billion PBMCs per donor were obtained by leukapheresis.

Broad study findings and their caveats: Because the study included a small number of donors, the genetic and exposure-history diversity represented was limited. Based on pairwise subsampling, the degree of clonotype sharing among donors was expected to be affected by sequencing depth. Sampling was restricted to blood, and TCR repertoires in tissue are likely to differ from TCR repertoires in blood.

CDR1 and CDR2 (SGHRS, YFSETQ) derive from the germline V gene. V was cut back by 0 bases and J by 3 bases, leaving a gap of 7 bases between them. From the cysteine through the phenylalanine, the CDR3 covers 14 amino acids. The DNA shown is the 42-base CDR3, in frame from base 1. As to this clone: Its target antigen remains unknown. The sample holds no much larger clone one base away, and base qualities are not on file.

Using the deep immunoSEQ assay, multiplex PCR amplified TCR CDR3 regions from genomic DNA. For each cell subset, the extracted genomic DNA was distributed evenly across all wells of several immunoSEQ 96-well plates, and each plate served as one replicate. For unsorted PBMC, each replicate PCR was loaded with 250 to 300 ng genomic DNA, equivalent to 30,000 or so T cell genomes. Ten immunoSEQ deep assay plates were used to sequence unsorted PBMC genomic DNA. The purified libraries were quantified using a Qubit 3.0 fluorometer, sized with a Bioanalyzer 2100, and then quantified again using the KAPA Library Quantification kit. Every immunoSEQ 96-well plate was sequenced on a dedicated single-read 150-cycle Illumina NextSeq 550 flow cell. Per the authors' processing: The immunoSEQ output contained only junctional sequences without quality scores, so filtering could not match that applied to full-length reads. To assign V/J genes and CDR3, sequences were annotated using PyIR, a Python wrapper for IgBLAST v1.9, with IMGT germline references. Any read was removed if the V/J assignment was weak (E-value above 1e-6), the CDR3 was missing, or the read contained stop codons, out-of-frame junctions, or ambiguous translated residues. V3J clonotypes were defined as sequences sharing the same inferred V gene, J gene, and CDR3 amino acid sequence. To compute the percentage overlap between repertoires, the number of shared unique clonotypes was divided by the size of the smaller repertoire. Repertoire richness was assessed with RTK rarefaction, the Chao1 estimator, and Recon v2.1 estimates of unobserved clonotypes. Not all clones reach the TCRdb copy of this immuneACCESS table, which keeps in-frame sequences only. Checked studies attribute under half of the gap to unresolved V genes and leave the rest unexplained. V, J and clone size reflect that table, while D and trimming were determined from the DNA. This sample is represented by around 480,000 clones; 75% to 80% of them were singletons. Together, the top ten hold roughly an eighth of the sample.

Donors were healthy HIV-negative adults with no recently reported acute infections or vaccinations. Every donor was a Caucasian adult living in Nashville, Tennessee, USA. For unsorted samples, 84 million or so PBMCs were counted, and genomic DNA was extracted using the QIAamp DNA Blood Mini kit. Blood was collected by leukapheresis, and PBMCs were isolated by Ficoll-Histopaque density gradient centrifugation and then cryopreserved in liquid nitrogen vapor phase. The material sequenced was PBMCs. Recombination linked TRBV5-1 to TRBJ2-1, with no confidently assigned D gene. This clonotype originated in a woman aged 40-49 years in good health. Some clones in this sample may be carry-over from other donors' samples. Read as DNA, the sequence is TGCGCCAGCAGCTTGGATGGGATCTACAATGAGCAGTTCTTC. This encodes CASSLDGIYNEQFF.